Shown below are 32 T cell receptor beta chains from a single sample sequenced in a study of T cells in Graves' hyperthyroidism and ophthalmopathy. Amplification targeted TCR beta CDR3 regions from RNA transcripts. RT-PCR in the first round (using the HTBI primer set) targeted the TCR CDR3. TCRdb reprocessed the multiplex PCR reads with MiXCR, giving one entry per CDR3 protein. The table includes about 610,000 distinct CDR3 sequences, under 60% detected once. The sample consisted of peripheral blood or thyroid tissue (not recorded which). All receptors derive from a woman between 18 and 29 years old with Graves' hyperthyroidism.

To note about this clonotype: The DNA is omitted, as the CDR3 cannot be located on it reliably, and the CDR3 follows TCRdb's listing. The gene calls are TRBV7-2 and TRBJ1-2. The CDR3 sequence runs 16 residues, both termini included. Germline V gene data show CDR1 as SGHTA and CDR2 as FQGNSA. This CDR3 reads CASSFYICSAYGGYTF.

The rearrangement joins TRBV6-4 to TRBJ2-5; maybe TRBD1 (6 bases). V was shortened by 5 bases and J by 0 bases, with 13 bases between the two germline ends. The germline CDR1 and CDR2 sequences are MRHNA and SNTAGT. CDR3 length equals 15 residues. CDR3 in DNA: TGTGCCAGCAGTCCTCCGGGACAACACCAAGAGACCCAGTACTTC. Translation gives CASSPPGQHQETQYF.

This clonotype showed up many times. The gene calls are TRBV27 and TRBJ2-7; 8 nucleotides align to TRBD1. The germline gives CDR1 MNHEY, CDR2 SMNVEV (reference sequence). The CDR3 sequence is 11 residues long. J gave up 5 bases and V 8 bases, and 2 bases lay outside the gene matches. CDR3 in DNA: TGTGCCAGCGCAGGGGGCAACGAGCAGTACTTC. Translated: CASAGGNEQYF.

Notes on this clonotype: A much larger clone lies one base from this, so it may be a read error. This chain links TRBV24-1 with TRBJ1-5, with a possible D match to TRBD1 (6 bases). This CDR3 is 15 amino acids long. V gave up 4 bases and J gave up 6 bases, with 15 bases separating them. Germline V lookup: CDR1 KGHDR, CDR2 SFDVKD. The CDR3 DNA reads TGTGCCACCAGTGACCGAGGGGGGTGGTTTCAGCCCCAGCATTTT. Translation: CATSDRGGWFQPQHF.

V usage is TRBV29-1 and J usage is TRBJ2-5; 7 nucleotides align to TRBD1. This CDR3 is built from 13 residues. Germline CDR1 and CDR2: SQVTM and ANQGSEA. With V trimmed by 8 bases and J by 4 bases, 10 bases remained unmatched. The CDR3 DNA reads as TGCAGCCACCTTGGGACAGTCCTAGAGACCCAGTACTTC. The encoded protein is CSHLGTVLETQYF.

The V call is TRBV27, the J call TRBJ1-5; no definite D call. Germline V gene lookup returns CDR1 MNHEY and CDR2 SMNVEV (reference sequence). CDR3 size: 13 residues. The V gene lost 3 bases and the J gene lost 14 bases, with 17 bases spanning the gap. The CDR3 nucleotides are TGTGCCAGCAGTTTCCTAGCGGATTCCTACGAGCATTTT. It encodes CASSFLADSYEHF.

This chain joins TRBV20-1 and TRBJ2-1; 8 bases agree with TRBD2. The trim removed 5 bases at V and 5 bases at J, leaving 8 bases unmatched. The germline V gene encodes CDR1 DFQATT and CDR2 SNEGSKA (reference sequence). This CDR3 has 14 residues. The CDR3 loop reads CSAHQRESNNEQFF. In DNA, the CDR3 is TGCAGTGCTCATCAGCGGGAGAGTAACAATGAGCAGTTCTTC.

The V call is TRBV20-1, the J call TRBJ2-3; 11 bases align to TRBD2. CDR1 is DFQATT, CDR2 SNEGSKA, per germline (reference sequence). CDR3 length: 15 amino acids. V was clipped by 5 bases and J by 2 bases; unmatched bases: 6. In DNA form, the CDR3 reads TGCAGTGCTTACCTAGCGGGAGGAAACACAGATACGCAGTATTTT. Encoded protein: CSAYLAGGNTDTQYF.

This clonotype was observed at least ten times. This rearrangement joins TRBV5-1 to TRBJ2-5; 8 bases agree with TRBD1. CDR3 length equals 14 residues. CDR1 is SGHRS, CDR2 YFSETQ, per germline. V lost 4 bases, J lost 0 bases, and 2 bases stayed unmatched. The DNA for the CDR3 is TGCGCCAGCAGCCTACAGGGGGACCAAGAGACCCAGTACTTC. Protein product: CASSLQGDQETQYF.

Ten or more counts support this clonotype. V usage is TRBV10-3 and J usage is TRBJ2-7; 10 bases line up with TRBD2. The CDR3 runs 15 residues. The germline V gene has CDR1 ENHRY and CDR2 SYGVKD. J lost 1 base, V lost 6 bases, and 6 bases had no gene match. The CDR3 spells CAISPGLAFSYEQYF. The CDR3 nucleotides read TGTGCCATCAGCCCGGGACTAGCGTTTTCCTACGAGCAGTACTTC.

Note on this clonotype: This clone may be a read error of a much larger clone one base away. This rearrangement joins TRBV19 to TRBJ1-6, with D perhaps matching TRBD1 (5 bases). The germline V gene encodes CDR1 LNHDA and CDR2 SQIVND (reference sequence). The CDR3 sequence is 14 residues long. In nucleotides, the CDR3 is TGTGCCAGTAGTATAGGACAGAATAATTCACCCCCCCACTTT. This translates into CASSIGQNNSPPHF.

This chain links TRBV29-1 with TRBJ2-1; no firm D call. The assigned J gene may be wrong: the sequence end matches TRBJ2-7 better. Germline V gene sequence: CDR1 SQVTM, CDR2 ANQGSEA. The CDR3 runs to 15 residues. CDR3 bases: TGCAGCGTTGAGGGCGGACGTAGCTCCTACAATGAGCAGTACTTC. Translating gives CSVEGGRSSYNEQYF.

Regarding this clonotype: This may arise from a read error, as a much more abundant clone is one base away. This chain joins TRBV4-3 and TRBJ2-7; the match to TRBD1 covers 8 bases. The trim removed 7 bases at V and 5 bases at J, leaving 10 bases unmatched. Germline V gene lookup returns CDR1 LGHNA and CDR2 YSLEER. The CDR3 contains 14 residues. The CDR3 DNA reads as TGCGCCAGCAACCGTACGAGGACAGGGAACGAGCAGTACTTC. This translates into CASNRTRTGNEQYF.

The J gene is TRBJ2-5, the V gene TRBV3-1; D possibly corresponds to TRBD1 (6 bases). The CDR3 is 16 amino acids. CDR1 and CDR2 (germline): LGHDT, YNNKEL (reference sequence). Trimming removed 1 base at V and 5 bases at J, with 17 bases between. The CDR3 loop reads CASSQVRRGPNETQYF. CDR3 bases: TGTGCCAGCAGCCAAGTTCGCAGGGGACCAAACGAGACCCAGTACTTC.

This clonotype has a single count. This chain uses TRBV7-3 with TRBJ2-1; 8 positions match TRBD2. Germline values: CDR1 SGHTA, CDR2 FQGTGA. The CDR3 is made up of 15 amino acids. V trimming: 1 base; J trimming: 6 bases; junction bases outside the gene matches: 5. CDR3 protein: CASSLSSGSGNEQFF. The CDR3, as DNA: TGTGCCAGCAGCTTAAGCAGCGGGAGTGGCAATGAGCAGTTCTTC. Full variable domain (remainder filled in from reference TRBV7-3 and TRBJ2-1): GAGVSQTPSNKVTEKGKYVELRCDPISGHTALYWYRQSLGQGPEFLIYFQGTGAADDSGLPNDRFFAVRPEGSVSTLKIQRTERGDSAVYLCASSLSSGSGNEQFFGPGTRLTVL.

The CDR3 nucleotides read TGTGCCAGCAGCCGAATGACAGGGGAGACCCAGTACTTC. This encodes CASSRMTGETQYF. V usage is TRBV7-8 and J usage is TRBJ2-5, with 7 positions matching TRBD1. Per the germline V gene, CDR1 is SGHVS and CDR2 is FQNEAQ. Trimming cost V 5 bases and J 5 bases; bases outside gene matches: 5. The CDR3 is made up of 13 amino acids.

This clonotype was found many times. The chain's CDR3 is CAIGAGELFF. CDR3 bases: TGTGCCATCGGGGCCGGGGAGCTGTTTTTT. The chain is built from TRBV10-3 and TRBJ2-2, with unresolved D. The germline CDR1 and CDR2 sequences are ENHRY and SYGVKD. V lost 8 bases and J 6 bases, leaving 4 bases between the germline ends. The CDR3 contains 10 residues.

This clonotype occurred many times. The CDR3: CASRLTGGASYEQYF. CDR3 nucleotides: TGCGCCAGCAGACTCACAGGGGGCGCTTCCTACGAGCAGTACTTC. V and J are TRBV5-1 and TRBJ2-7; 9 bases match TRBD1. Trimming at V came to 5 bases and at J to 1 base, leaving 7 bases not matched to a gene. CDR1 and CDR2 (germline): SGHRS, YFSETQ. The CDR3 has 15 amino acids.

This clonotype was observed many times. The V gene is TRBV7-9, the J gene TRBJ2-7; tentative D call: TRBD1 (5 bases). V dropped 5 bases and J dropped 6 bases, with 14 bases sitting between them. The CDR3 has 13 residues. Germline CDR1 and CDR2: SEHNR and FQNEAQ (reference sequence). The CDR3 coding sequence is TGTGCCAGCAGCCTTCCGTCCAGGGCCGAGCAGTACTTC. Its translation: CASSLPSRAEQYF.

The gene calls are TRBV15 and TRBJ1-5; maybe TRBD1 (5 bases). The germline V gene has CDR1 LNHNV and CDR2 YYDKDF (reference sequence). The CDR3 has 15 residues. Trimming took off 0 bases at V and 4 bases at J, with 10 bases between the two ends. The CDR3 protein is CATSREVGANQPQHF. In nucleotides, the CDR3 is TGTGCCACCAGCAGAGAAGTAGGGGCGAATCAGCCCCAGCATTTT.

The CDR3 region has the DNA TGTGCCAGCAGCGCGGGGGTGTCTCCCACAGATACGCAGTATTTT. It translates to CASSAGVSPTDTQYF. The rearrangement joins TRBV9 to TRBJ1-5; a possible D gene is TRBD2 (6 bases). With the DNA end fitting TRBJ2-3 better, the J assignment may be wrong. Looked up from germline, CDR1 is SGDLS and CDR2 is YYNGEE. The CDR3 is 15 residues long.

This clonotype was counted ten times or more. The chain joins TRBV29-1 to TRBJ2-7; the D is unclear. CDR3 size: 12 residues. Germline CDR1 is SQVTM and CDR2 is ANQGSEA. The germline V and J ends were trimmed by 2 bases and 0 bases, with 5 bases remaining between them. The CDR3 DNA follows: TGCAGCGTTGAATTCAGCTCCTACGAGCAGTACTTC. Its translation: CSVEFSSYEQYF.

The CDR3 here is CASSADRGLNEQFF. The CDR3 bases are TGTGCCAGCAGCGCAGATCGGGGGCTCAATGAGCAGTTCTTC. The chain is built from TRBV7-9 and TRBJ2-7, with D perhaps matching TRBD1 or TRBD2 (6 bases each). The J call may be wrong; the DNA end is better matched by TRBJ2-1. The V gene's germline CDR1 is SEHNR and CDR2 FQNEAQ (reference sequence). This CDR3 spans 14 amino acids.

This clonotype has just one count. The chain couples TRBV29-1 to TRBJ2-7, with 12 bases fitting TRBD2. Germline values: CDR1 SQVTM, CDR2 ANQGSEA. The CDR3 has 14 amino acids. V lost 6 bases to trimming and J lost 2 bases; unmatched junction nucleotides: 5. As DNA, the CDR3 is TGCAGCGTAGAGTCTAGCGGGAGGGCCTACGAGCAGTACTTC. Its translation is CSVESSGRAYEQYF.

This clonotype was seen at least ten times. The chain employs TRBV2 and TRBJ1-5; perhaps TRBD1 as D (5 bases). Trimming pared 2 bases from V and 1 base from J, leaving 12 bases between. CDR3 length equals 16 residues. Germline-derived CDR1 and CDR2 are SNHLY and FYNNEI. CDR3 nucleotides: TGTGCCAGCAGTGAAAGGGGTCAGCTGAGCAATCAGCCCCAGCATTTT. Its protein is CASSERGQLSNQPQHF. Filled out from reference TRBV2 and TRBJ1-5, the complete variable domain reads EPEVTQTPSHQVTQMGQEVILRCVPISNHLYFYWYRQILGQKVEFLVSFYNNEISEKSEIFDDQFSVERPDGSNFTLKIRSTKLEDSAMYFCASSERGQLSNQPQHFGDGTRLSIL.

V usage is TRBV15 and J usage is TRBJ2-7; no definite D call. Germline V CDR1 and CDR2: LNHNV, YYDKDF (reference sequence). The CDR3 contains 14 residues. Deletions cut 0 bases from V and 0 bases from J, with 6 bases between. The CDR3 DNA reads as TGTGCCACCAGCAGAGATCCGAGCTCCTACGAGCAGTACTTC. This translates into CATSRDPSSYEQYF.

This clonotype was counted only a few times. V usage is TRBV3-1 and J usage is TRBJ1-6, with D perhaps TRBD1 (6 bases). CDR1 is LGHDT, CDR2 YNNKEL, per germline (reference sequence). The CDR3 covers 14 residues. The ends were cut back, 1 base at V and 10 bases at J, with 11 bases in the middle. The CDR3 nucleotides read TGTGCCAGCAGCCAAGCGGGGGCTACGTCACCCCTCCACTTT. Its translation: CASSQAGATSPLHF. Combining the CDR3 with reference TRBV3-1 and TRBJ1-6 gives the whole variable domain DTAVSQTPKYLVTQMGNDKSIKCEQNLGHDTMYWYKQDSKKFLKIMFSYNNKELIINETVPNRFSPKSPDKAHLNLHINSLELGDSAVYFCASSQAGATSPLHFGNGTRLTVT.

The J gene is TRBJ2-6, the V gene TRBV20-1; tentatively, D is TRBD2 (5 bases). There are 13 residues in the CDR3. Trimming took 6 bases from V and 10 from J, leaving 16 bases between them. Germline lookup yields CDR1 DFQATT and CDR2 SNEGSKA (reference sequence). This CDR3 is CSAARDVANVLTF. In DNA form, the CDR3 reads TGCAGTGCCGCCCGGGATGTAGCTAACGTCCTGACTTTC.

The rearrangement uses TRBV2 and TRBJ1-4, with a weak D call TRBD1 (5 bases). The ends were cut back, 6 bases at V and 8 bases at J, with 13 bases in the middle. Germline CDR1 is SNHLY and CDR2 is FYNNEI. This CDR3 spans 13 amino acids. The CDR3 bases are TGTGCCAGCAGGGGGGGGTTGGGCGAAAAACTGTTTTTT. Its translation is CASRGGLGEKLFF. The full variable domain, with the rest looked up from reference TRBV2 and TRBJ1-4, is EPEVTQTPSHQVTQMGQEVILRCVPISNHLYFYWYRQILGQKVEFLVSFYNNEISEKSEIFDDQFSVERPDGSNFTLKIRSTKLEDSAMYFCASRGGLGEKLFFGSGTQLSVL.

This clonotype was detected once. Relative to the germline gene, one junction end is altered; a read error may explain this. This sequence joins TRBV20-1 and TRBJ2-6, with D possibly TRBD2 on 5 matching bases. Germline V gene sequence: CDR1 DFQATT, CDR2 SNEGSKA (reference sequence). CDR3 length: 11 amino acids. CDR3 protein: CSASPGNTEAF. DNA of the CDR3: TGCAGTGCTAGTCCGGGAAACACTGAAGCTTTC.

The count of this clonotype is one. CDR3 DNA: TGCAGCGTCATGTGGACAGGGGGGAACTATGGCTACGAGCAGTACTTC. Protein product: CSVMWTGGNYGYEQYF. The chain carries TRBV29-1 and TRBJ2-7, with 10 positions matching TRBD1. V was pared by 6 bases and J by 3 bases, with 14 bases of the junction left unmatched. This CDR3 comprises 16 residues. Germline loops: CDR1 SQVTM, CDR2 ANQGSEA.

This clonotype occurred many times. The rearrangement joins TRBV15 to TRBJ2-2; 9 nucleotides agree with TRBD1. The ends lost 0 bases at V and 7 bases at J; junction bases unmatched: 6. Germline V gene sequence: CDR1 LNHNV, CDR2 YYDKDF (reference sequence). This CDR3 has 16 residues. CDR3 sequence (DNA): TGTGCCACCAGCAGAGATTGGACAGGGGAAAGCGGGGAGCTGTTTTTT. This translates into CATSRDWTGESGELFF.